The 11 T cell receptor beta chains below all came from one sample that was sequenced in a study of blood T cell repertoires in COVID-19. The protocol was immunoSEQ multiplex PCR, while the TCRdb copy is restricted to in-frame clones and leaves out a portion. Of fewer than 450,000 clones in the sample, 75% to 90% were seen once. Sequencing was performed on peripheral blood. The receptor source for this set is a woman between 45 and 60 years old with COVID-19, enrolled during active disease.

This clone came up once. The V call is TRBV5-1, the J call TRBJ2-1; 13 bases are a match to TRBD2. Germline V lookup: CDR1 SGHRS, CDR2 YFSETQ. The V gene end was trimmed by 3 bases and the J gene end by 9 bases; junction bases not matched to a gene: 6. The CDR3 spans 15 residues. CDR3 region: CASSYGTSGTGEQFF. CDR3 DNA: TGCGCCAGCAGCTACGGGACTAGCGGGACCGGTGAGCAGTTCTTC.

The rearrangement links TRBV29-1 to TRBJ1-2, with 7 bases that match TRBD1. The trim removed 0 bases at V and 7 bases at J, leaving 11 bases unmatched. Germline CDR1 reads SQVTM; CDR2 reads ANQGSEA. The CDR3 sequence is 15 residues long. CDR3 bases: TGCAGCGTTGAAGATCGAGACAGGGTGATCGGTGGCTACACCTTC. This sequence encodes CSVEDRDRVIGGYTF.

This chain uses TRBV5-1 with TRBJ2-1; 11 positions agree with TRBD1. Germline V CDR1 and CDR2: SGHRS, YFSETQ. Trimming took 4 bases from V and 2 from J; bases not matched to a gene: 8. The CDR3 has 17 amino acids. DNA for the CDR3: TGCGCCAGCAGCAAGGAACCGGGACAGGGGGCCTACAATGAGCAGTTCTTC. Its protein is CASSKEPGQGAYNEQFF.

V and J are TRBV3-1 (or the pseudogene TRBV3-2) and TRBJ2-7, with 9 bases matching TRBD2. The V and J ends lost 1 base and 2 bases, in that order; junction bases with no gene match: 3. Germline V lookup: CDR1 LGHDT, CDR2 YNNKEL (reference sequence). This CDR3 has 15 residues. Here the CDR3 reads CASSQATSGPYEQYF. DNA of the CDR3: TGTGCCAGCAGCCAAGCGACTAGCGGCCCCTACGAGCAGTACTTC.

The V and J genes are TRBV5-1 and TRBJ2-7; TRBD1 might be the D (6 bases). This CDR3 is built from 14 residues. CDR1 SGHRS and CDR2 YFSETQ come from the germline V gene. Trimming removed 4 bases at V and 5 bases at J, with 16 bases between. The CDR3 here is CASSQGWISDEQYF. In nucleotides, the CDR3 is TGCGCCAGCAGCCAGGGGTGGATCAGCGACGAGCAGTACTTC.

In this sample, this clone turned up once. J is TRBJ2-7 and V is TRBV21-1; the listed D gene, TRBD2, was not tested against the DNA. TRBV21-1 is reported as a pseudogene. CDR3 length: 11 amino acids. CDR3 coding DNA: TGTGCCGTACTCGGGGGATACGAGCAGTACTTC. Protein sequence: CAVLGGYEQYF.

The count of this clone is one. The chain recombines TRBV13 with TRBJ2-1, with a weak D call TRBD2 (5 bases). This CDR3 has 13 amino acids. CDR1 is PRHDT and CDR2 is FYEKMQ in the germline V gene (reference sequence). V was pared by 5 bases and J by 9 bases, with 14 bases between. This CDR3 reads CASSTTRIFEQFF. The CDR3 region has the DNA TGTGCCAGCAGCACAACTAGGATTTTTGAGCAGTTCTTC.

The V call is TRBV7-7, the J call TRBJ2-5; 8 bases are shared with TRBD2. CDR3 length: 16 amino acids. The V gene end was trimmed by 5 bases and the J gene end by 7 bases; junction bases not matched to a gene: 15. Germline assignment: CDR1 SSHAT and CDR2 FNYEAQ (reference sequence). In DNA, the CDR3 is TGTGCCAGCAGCCACAACCCGGGACTAGTTCCCGGGACCCAGTACTTC. Amino acid sequence: CASSHNPGLVPGTQYF.

This chain links TRBV5-1 with TRBJ2-3, with D perhaps TRBD1 (6 bases). The CDR3 is 16 amino acids. Trimming left V 4 bases short and J 2 bases short, with 17 bases between. Germline CDR1 SGHRS, CDR2 YFSETQ. CDR3 loop: CASSPDRLRATDTQYF. The CDR3 nucleotides are TGCGCCAGCAGCCCAGACAGGCTGAGGGCCACAGATACGCAGTATTTT. Complete variable domain (other parts from reference TRBV5-1 and TRBJ2-3): KAGVTQTPRYLIKTRGQQVTLSCSPISGHRSVSWYQQTPGQGLQFLFEYFSETQRNKGNFPGRFSGRQFSNSRSEMNVSTLELGDSALYLCASSPDRLRATDTQYFGPGTRLTVL.

This clone was found a few times. This chain links TRBV28 with TRBJ1-4; maybe TRBD1 (6 bases). The CDR3 is made up of 17 amino acids. The V end lost 5 bases, the J end lost 3 bases, and 19 bases lay between the germline ends. The germline gives CDR1 MDHEN, CDR2 SYDVKM. The CDR3 DNA sequence: TGTGCCAGCAGTCCCAGGGCCAGACAGGCCCCTAATGAAAAACTGTTTTTT. Translated: CASSPRARQAPNEKLFF.

The genes are TRBV12-5 and TRBJ2-7; TRBD1 matches 9 bases. After removal of 0 bases from V and 2 bases from J, the junction contained 8 bases not matched to a gene. The CDR3 has 17 amino acids. Germline CDR1 LGHNT, CDR2 FRNRAP. The DNA of the CDR3 is TGTGCTAGTGGTTTGGTAATAGGGACAGGGAGAACCTACGAGCAGTACTTC. Translated, it gives CASGLVIGTGRTYEQYF.